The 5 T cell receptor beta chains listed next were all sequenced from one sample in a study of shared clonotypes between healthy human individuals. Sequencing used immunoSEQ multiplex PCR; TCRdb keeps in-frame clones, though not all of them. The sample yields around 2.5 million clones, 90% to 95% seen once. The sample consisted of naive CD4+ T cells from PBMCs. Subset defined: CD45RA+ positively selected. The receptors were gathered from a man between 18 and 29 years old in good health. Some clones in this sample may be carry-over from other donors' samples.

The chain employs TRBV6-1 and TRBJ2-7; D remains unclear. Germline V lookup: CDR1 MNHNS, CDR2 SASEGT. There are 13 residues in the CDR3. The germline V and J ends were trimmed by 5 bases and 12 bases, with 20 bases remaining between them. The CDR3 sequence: CASSQGWADGGYF. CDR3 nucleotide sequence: TGTGCCAGCAGTCAAGGATGGGCGGACGGCGGGTACTTC.

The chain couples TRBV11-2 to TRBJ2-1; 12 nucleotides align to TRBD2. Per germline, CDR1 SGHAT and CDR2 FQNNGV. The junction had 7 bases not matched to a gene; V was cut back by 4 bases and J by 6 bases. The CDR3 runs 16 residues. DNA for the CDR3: TGTGCCAGCAGCTATAGACTAGCGGGAGTTATCAATGAGCAGTTCTTC. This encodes CASSYRLAGVINEQFF.

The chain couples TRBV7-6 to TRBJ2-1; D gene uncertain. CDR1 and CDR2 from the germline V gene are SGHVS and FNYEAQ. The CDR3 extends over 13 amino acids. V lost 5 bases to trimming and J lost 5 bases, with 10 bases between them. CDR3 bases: TGTGCCAGCAGCGAGCGACGGGACAATGAGCAGTTCTTC. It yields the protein CASSERRDNEQFF.

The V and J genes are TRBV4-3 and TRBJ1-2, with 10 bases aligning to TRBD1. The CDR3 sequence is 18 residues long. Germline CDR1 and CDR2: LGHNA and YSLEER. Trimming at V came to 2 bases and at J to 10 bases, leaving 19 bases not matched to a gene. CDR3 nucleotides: TGCGCCAGCAGCCAACCCGGGACAGGGGAAACGAGGGGGACCGTCTACACCTTC. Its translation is CASSQPGTGETRGTVYTF.

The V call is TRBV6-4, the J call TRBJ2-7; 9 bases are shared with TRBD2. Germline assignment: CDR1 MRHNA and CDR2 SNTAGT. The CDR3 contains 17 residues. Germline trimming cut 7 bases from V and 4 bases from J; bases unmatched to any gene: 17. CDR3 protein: CASTPRGLAGDFYEQYF. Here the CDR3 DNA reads TGTGCCAGCACCCCCCGCGGTTTAGCGGGAGACTTTTACGAGCAGTACTTC.